The following is a T cell receptor beta chain sequence with its context. MiXCR, run by TCRdb on the RT-PCR reads, gives a single entry per CDR3 protein. The sample yields about 680,000 distinct CDR3 sequences, 14% seen once. Between the trimmed V and J ends, which lost 1 base and 8 bases, there was a span of 8 bases. CDR1 and CDR2 (germline): KGHSH, LQKENI. The CDR3 loop spans 12 amino acids. The genes are TRBV18 and TRBJ1-2; D gene ambiguous. The clonotype comes from a female donor in good health, serving as a healthy control. The specimen sequenced was memory CD4+ T cells from blood. The CDR3 region is CASSPQGTGYTF. The DNA of the CDR3 is TGTGCCAGCTCACCACAGGGTACGGGCTACACCTTC.